The 2 T cell receptor beta chains given below trace back to one sample, sequenced in a study of OX40 agonist ivuxolimab in advanced cancers. Measured with immunoSEQ multiplex PCR; TCRdb has only the in-frame clones, and not every one. The table lists almost 90,000 clones, approximately 91% of them singletons, with around 0.71% in the top ten. The sequenced sample was CD4+ or CD8+ T cells sorted from blood, obtained in a trial of the OX40 agonist ivuxolimab. Source of these receptors: an adult with an advanced solid tumor such as melanoma, head and neck, liver or kidney cancer.

J is TRBJ1-3 and V is TRBV11-2; no definite D call. Germline lookup yields CDR1 SGHAT and CDR2 FQNNGV. This CDR3 comprises 14 residues. The V end lost 3 bases, the J end lost 2 bases, and 8 bases lay between the germline ends. The CDR3 sequence: CASSLADPGNTIYF. The CDR3 coding sequence is TGTGCCAGCAGCTTGGCAGACCCTGGAAACACCATATATTTT.

The V and J genes are TRBV4-1 and TRBJ2-7, with D tentatively TRBD1 (6 bases). Germline CDR1 reads MGHRA; CDR2 reads YSYEKL. The CDR3 is made up of 14 amino acids. V lost 1 base and J lost 4, with 11 bases in between. The CDR3 nucleotides read TGCGCCAGCAGCCAAGGGACAGTTGGTTACGAGCAGTACTTC. It encodes CASSQGTVGYEQYF.